The clone carrying this TCR beta chain was seen more than once but under ten times. CDR3 size: 17 residues. The germline V gene encodes CDR1 KGHSH and CDR2 LQKENI. Unmatched junction bases numbered 6, after V lost 3 bases and J lost 0 bases. This specimen belongs to a study of blood T cell repertoires in COVID-19. On the study more broadly: Whether acute or convalescent, the COVID-19 samples came from the United States, Italy and Spain. PBMCs, B-cell-depleted T cells, or T cells provided the cDNA or gDNA that made up the material.

Authors' processing steps: Estimation of nucleated cell counts was performed using reference gene primer amplification. This table comes from immunoSEQ multiplex PCR, and its TCRdb copy is limited to in-frame clones, with some not included. That table furnishes V, J and clone size, whereas the DNA furnished D and trimming. The data show 50,000 to 65,000 clones, 60% to 75% seen once. The receptor was isolated from a woman of 80 years or more with acute or convalescent COVID-19. Sequenced input: peripheral blood. The chain combines TRBV18 with TRBJ2-2; 8 positions match TRBD2. The CDR3 region is CASSPASGRPNTGELFF. For the CDR3, the DNA is TGTGCCAGCTCACCGGCTAGCGGGCGTCCGAACACCGGGGAGCTGTTTTTT.